Presented here are 23 T cell receptor beta chains from one specimen sequenced in a study of blood T cell repertoires in COVID-19. TCRdb's copy holds only in-frame clones and misses some; the assay was immunoSEQ multiplex PCR. The profile shows approximately 74,000 clones, roughly 83% of them singletons. The sample was peripheral blood. The source is an elderly man with active or convalescent COVID-19.

The chain links TRBV6-6 to TRBJ2-2; 8 bases agree with TRBD2. This CDR3 is built from 16 residues. Germline V lookup: CDR1 MNHNY, CDR2 SVGAGI (reference sequence). J gave up 1 base and V 4 bases, and 5 bases lay outside the gene matches. The CDR3 loop reads CASSSTSGGNTGELFF. As DNA, the CDR3 is TGTGCCAGCAGTTCGACGAGCGGGGGGAACACCGGGGAGCTGTTTTTT.

As regards this clone: In the same sample, other DNA sequences code for this CDR3. The V gene is TRBV5-8, the J gene TRBJ1-4, with D unresolved. Germline V lookup: CDR1 SGHTS, CDR2 YDEGEE. V lost 0 bases and J lost 3, with 9 bases in between. This CDR3 has 15 amino acids. Written as DNA, the CDR3 is TGTGCCAGCAGCTTGGCCGGTTTGGCTAATGAAAAACTGTTTTTT. Translated: CASSLAGLANEKLFF.

The V gene is TRBV6-6, the J gene TRBJ1-4, with TRBD1 as a possible D gene (5 bases). In germline, CDR1 is MNHNY, CDR2 SVGAGI (reference sequence). With 7 bases removed from V and 2 bases from J, the gap between germline ends came to 8 bases. The CDR3 has 13 amino acids. The CDR3 DNA reads TGTGCCAGCAAAGGGGCGACTAATGAAAAACTGTTTTTT. Translated: CASKGATNEKLFF.

The chain is built from TRBV19 and TRBJ2-2; tentatively, D is TRBD2 (5 bases). Trimming shortened V by 3 bases and J by 4 bases, and 15 bases separated the two germline ends. Germline loops: CDR1 LNHDA, CDR2 SQIVND (reference sequence). The CDR3 consists of 16 residues. The CDR3 bases are TGTGCCAGTAGTATGAGGGTAGGGCTCCCCACCGGGGAGCTGTTTTTT. Encoded protein: CASSMRVGLPTGELFF.

The gene calls are TRBV30 and TRBJ2-6; 7 bases are shared with TRBD1. CDR1 is GTSNPN, CDR2 SVGIG, per germline (reference sequence). With 4 bases clipped from V and 0 bases from J, the junction kept 15 bases outside the gene matches. This CDR3 is 19 amino acids long. The CDR3 sequence: CAWTPRGQNSYSGANVLTF. CDR3 in DNA: TGTGCCTGGACCCCTCGGGGACAGAACTCCTACTCTGGGGCCAACGTCCTGACTTTC. Full variable domain (outside the CDR3, taken from reference TRBV30 and TRBJ2-6): SQTIHQWPATLVQPVGSPLSLECTVEGTSNPNLYWYRQAAGRGLQLLFYSVGIGQISSEVPQNLSASRPQDRQFILSSKKLLLSDSGFYLCAWTPRGQNSYSGANVLTFGAGSRLTVL.

The V and J genes are TRBV18 and TRBJ2-1; D is perhaps TRBD1 (5 bases). The CDR3 spans 15 residues. Germline assignment: CDR1 KGHSH and CDR2 LQKENI. Trimming took 2 bases from V and 7 from J, leaving 15 bases between them. The CDR3 DNA follows: TGTGCCAGCTCACCAGTGGCAGGGTCTGGGAATGAGCAGTTCTTC. This gives the protein CASSPVAGSGNEQFF.

This chain joins TRBV6-2 or TRBV6-3 and TRBJ1-5; perhaps TRBD1 as D (5 bases). The CDR3 is 16 amino acids. V was clipped by 2 bases and J by 1 base, with 12 bases between them. The germline gives CDR1 MNHEY, CDR2 SVGEGT. CDR3 amino acids: CASSYPKGMSNQPQHF. The CDR3 DNA is TGTGCCAGCAGTTACCCCAAGGGGATGAGCAATCAGCCCCAGCATTTT.

This chain connects TRBV7-6 to TRBJ2-3; 10 nucleotides match TRBD1. Trimming removed 6 bases from V and 4 bases from J; junction bases left unmatched: 10. Germline CDR1 is SGHVS and CDR2 is FNYEAQ. There are 16 residues in the CDR3. In DNA, the CDR3 is TGTGCCAGCAGTTTCGACCGGGACAGGGGCCCAGATACGCAGTATTTT. This codes for CASSFDRDRGPDTQYF.

The chain employs TRBV6-2 or TRBV6-3 and TRBJ1-5; 8 bases agree with TRBD1. The germline CDR1 and CDR2 sequences are MNHEY and SVGEGT. V was pared by 2 bases and J by 6 bases, with 3 bases of the junction left unmatched. This CDR3 comprises 14 residues. CDR3 residues: CASSYAGGGQPQHF. Here the CDR3 DNA reads TGTGCCAGCAGTTACGCAGGGGGCGGTCAGCCCCAGCATTTT.

This clone occurred a few times. This chain uses TRBV7-9 with TRBJ1-6; no firm D call. Germline lookup yields CDR1 SEHNR and CDR2 FQNEAQ (reference sequence). Deletions cut 5 bases from V and 0 bases from J, with 17 bases between. This CDR3 contains 18 residues. The CDR3 nucleotides read TGTGCCAGCAGCCCCTATAACCAGGCCAGCTCCTATAATTCACCCCTCCACTTT. It codes for CASSPYNQASSYNSPLHF.

V is TRBV6-5 and J is TRBJ2-7, with 8 nucleotides matching TRBD1. The CDR3 has 15 residues. Germline V gene data show CDR1 as MNHEY and CDR2 as SVGAGI. V dropped 0 bases and J dropped 5; count of bases not matched to a gene: 6. The CDR3 loop reads CASSYSFQGAHEQYF. The CDR3 nucleotides are TGTGCCAGCAGTTACTCGTTTCAGGGGGCCCACGAGCAGTACTTC.

The genes are TRBV11-2 and TRBJ2-1; D is perhaps TRBD1 (5 bases). V was cut by 0 bases and J by 9 bases, with 15 bases left in between. Looked up from germline, CDR1 is SGHAT and CDR2 is FQNNGV. The CDR3 contains 15 residues. The CDR3 spells CASSLDPGQLVEQFF. The CDR3 DNA is TGTGCCAGCAGCTTAGATCCCGGACAACTGGTTGAGCAGTTCTTC.

The J gene is TRBJ2-5, the V gene TRBV2, with D tentatively TRBD1 (6 bases). Between the trimmed V and J ends, which lost 5 bases and 5 bases, there was a span of 12 bases. The CDR3 consists of 13 residues. Germline CDR1 and CDR2: SNHLY and FYNNEI. The CDR3, as DNA: TGTGCCAGCAGTAAACAGGGAGTGGAGACCCAGTACTTC. It translates to CASSKQGVETQYF.

V is TRBV2 and J is TRBJ2-7; 9 bases are a match to TRBD1. The CDR3 covers 14 residues. J lost 3 bases, V lost 4 bases, and 4 bases had no gene match. Germline values: CDR1 SNHLY, CDR2 FYNNEI. CDR3 sequence reads: CASSGRQGGYEQYF. The CDR3 DNA is TGTGCCAGCAGTGGGCGACAGGGGGGCTACGAGCAGTACTTC.

Only a few counts were recorded for this clone. The chain employs TRBV5-4 and TRBJ2-5, with D maybe TRBD2 (6 bases). Per the germline V gene, CDR1 is SGHNT and CDR2 is YYREEE (reference sequence). CDR3 size: 14 residues. Trimming pared 7 bases from V and 3 bases from J, leaving 16 bases between. CDR3 sequence (DNA): TGTGCCAGCGGACCGCGGGGAGGTGAAGAGACCCAGTACTTC. It translates to CASGPRGGEETQYF.

This clone was picked up one time. The chain uses TRBV15 and TRBJ2-3; 8 nucleotides match TRBD2. The length of the CDR3 is 14 residues. Germline V gives CDR1 LNHNV, CDR2 YYDKDF (reference sequence). Trimming removed 3 bases from V and 8 bases from J; junction bases left unmatched: 7. The CDR3 protein is CATSSSGAIGTQYF. The CDR3 DNA sequence: TGTGCCACCAGCAGTAGCGGGGCCATAGGTACGCAGTATTTT.

This chain connects TRBV11-3 to TRBJ2-5; maybe TRBD2 (7 bases). Germline V gene data show CDR1 as SGHNT and CDR2 as YENEEA. The V and J ends lost 5 bases and 4 bases respectively, with 17 bases between them. This CDR3 comprises 15 residues. The CDR3 DNA reads as TGTGCCAGCAGCCGCGGGGGCCCGGGGGCAGAGACCCAGTACTTC. Its translation is CASSRGGPGAETQYF.

This chain uses TRBV7-9 with TRBJ2-5; a possible D gene is TRBD2 (5 bases). Trimming left V 3 bases short and J 4 bases short, with 24 bases between. The CDR3 extends over 18 amino acids. Germline CDR1 is SEHNR and CDR2 is FQNEAQ (reference sequence). The CDR3 sequence: CASSFRGLVPSRRETQYF. Written as DNA, the CDR3 is TGTGCCAGCAGCTTTCGCGGGCTAGTCCCAAGTCGTAGAGAGACCCAGTACTTC.

Written as DNA, the CDR3 is TGTGCCAGCAGCCCAAGTTACTATCCCTACGAGCAGTACTTC. It translates to CASSPSYYPYEQYF. V is TRBV9 and J is TRBJ2-7; no clear D. The V end lost 4 bases, the J end lost 2 bases, and 13 bases lay between the germline ends. CDR3 size: 14 residues. Germline V gene data show CDR1 as SGDLS and CDR2 as YYNGEE.

The genes are TRBV6-5 and TRBJ2-7; D is unclear. V was cut by 5 bases and J by 6 bases, with 8 bases left in between. This CDR3 region has 11 residues. Germline V gives CDR1 MNHEY, CDR2 SVGAGI. CDR3 amino acids: CASSTVGEQYF. The CDR3 DNA reads TGTGCCAGCAGTACTGTTGGCGAGCAGTACTTC.

The chain combines TRBV30 with TRBJ2-7, with D possibly being TRBD1 (5 bases). This CDR3 is built from 13 residues. Germline V gives CDR1 GTSNPN, CDR2 SVGIG (reference sequence). V was cut by 2 bases and J by 2 bases, with 10 bases left in between. Here the CDR3 DNA reads TGTGCCTGGAGTCCCGGACACACCTACGAGCAGTACTTC. Translation gives CAWSPGHTYEQYF.

The chain couples TRBV7-8 to TRBJ2-7; D possibly corresponds to TRBD1 (5 bases). The CDR3 consists of 14 residues. Trimming took off 1 base at V and 4 bases at J, with 11 bases between the two ends. Germline V gives CDR1 SGHVS, CDR2 FQNEAQ. CDR3 coding DNA: TGTGCCAGCAGCTTAGACAGACAGTCTTACGAGCAGTACTTC. Protein sequence: CASSLDRQSYEQYF.

The chain employs TRBV6-1 and TRBJ1-2; D is ambiguous. This CDR3 contains 13 residues. Trimming stripped 3 bases from V and 5 bases from J, with 10 bases between. Germline V gene lookup returns CDR1 MNHNS and CDR2 SASEGT. In DNA, the CDR3 is TGTGCCAGCAGTGACGGGAGGCATTATGGCTACACCTTC. It is translated as CASSDGRHYGYTF.